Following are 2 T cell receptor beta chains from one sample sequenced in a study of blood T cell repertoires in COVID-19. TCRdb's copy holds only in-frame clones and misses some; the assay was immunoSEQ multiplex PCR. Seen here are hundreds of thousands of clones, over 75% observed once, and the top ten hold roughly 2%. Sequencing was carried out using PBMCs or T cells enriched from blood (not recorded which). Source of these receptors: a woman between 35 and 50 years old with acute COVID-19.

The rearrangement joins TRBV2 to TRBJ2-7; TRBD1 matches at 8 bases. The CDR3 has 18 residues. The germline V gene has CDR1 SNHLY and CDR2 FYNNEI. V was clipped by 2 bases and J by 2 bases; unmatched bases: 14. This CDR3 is CASSESMDMWDRTYEQYF. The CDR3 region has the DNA TGTGCCAGCAGTGAAAGTATGGATATGTGGGACAGGACCTACGAGCAGTACTTC.

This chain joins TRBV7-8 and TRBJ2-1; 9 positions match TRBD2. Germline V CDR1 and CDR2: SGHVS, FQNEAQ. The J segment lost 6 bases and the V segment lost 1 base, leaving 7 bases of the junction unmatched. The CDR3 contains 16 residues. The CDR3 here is CASSLEGGGAFNEQFF. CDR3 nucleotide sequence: TGTGCCAGCAGCTTAGAAGGCGGGGGGGCGTTCAATGAGCAGTTCTTC.